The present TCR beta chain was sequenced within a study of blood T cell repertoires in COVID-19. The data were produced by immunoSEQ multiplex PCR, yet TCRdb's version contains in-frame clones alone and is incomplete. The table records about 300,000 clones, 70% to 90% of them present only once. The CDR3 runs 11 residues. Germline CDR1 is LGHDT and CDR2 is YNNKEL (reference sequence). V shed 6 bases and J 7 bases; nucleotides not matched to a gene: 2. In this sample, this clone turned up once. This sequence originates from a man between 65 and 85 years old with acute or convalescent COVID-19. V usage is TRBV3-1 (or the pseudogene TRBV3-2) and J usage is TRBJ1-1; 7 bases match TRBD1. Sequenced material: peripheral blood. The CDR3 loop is CASSRDSEAFF. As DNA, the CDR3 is TGTGCCAGCAGTCGGGACAGTGAAGCTTTCTTT.